This TCR beta chain was sequenced for a study of cytomegalovirus exposure and HLA in healthy donors (dated by TCRdb to 2017 to 2019). About the investigation overall: According to an earlier analysis of a few hundred of the donors, 150 million to 200 million T cells yielded 90 million to 140 million unique TCR beta sequences and less than 300 Gb of sequence data. An early release covering roughly 640 HLA-typed donors comprised approximately 300 gigabases of sequencing data and about 90 million unique TCR sequences. Among the roughly 400 genotyped donors, 75% to 90% belonged to the genetic ancestry cluster associated with self-reported Caucasian donors. The study was designed to test whether signatures of past pathogen exposure could be identified by cataloging public T cell receptors. The study profiled the T cell repertoires of hundreds of subjects by immunosequencing and related them to cytomegalovirus serostatus. A separate validation cohort of approximately 130 different subjects was used in addition to the 666-subject first cohort. To predict cytomegalovirus infection status, the study brought together high-throughput TCR immunosequencing, statistical association of individual TCRs with disease status, and machine learning. To study patterns of TCR occurrence, a later analysis re-analyzed previously published TCR beta repertoires from 500 to 850 donors and added high-resolution HLA genotyping. In the later analysis, no new phenotypic data were used to find candidate immune exposures; instead, reliance was placed on TCR beta sequences and their occurrence across donors. To decide whether each TCR beta V gene segment behaved as functional or pseudogenic, an earlier analysis of approximately 600 of the donors relied on high-throughput TCR beta sequencing. Alongside the repertoire data, information on donor age, sex, ethnicity and CMV serostatus was compiled. A later genetic analysis took genome-wide SNP genotypes for about 55% of the 666 donors and used that subset as a discovery cohort. Every repertoire in the discovery cohort had been generated on one and the same sequencing platform. HLA typing included class I and class II loci at four-digit resolution. The number of typed donors differed by locus: about 620-640 for A, B, C, DRB1 and DQB1; 522 for DQA1; roughly 600 for DPA1; and some 430 for DPB1. Four to six DR-DQ haplotypes were handled as single units for association and clustering, since linkage in the cohort was strong. Across some 400 genotyped donors of the cohort, an average of about 240,000 unique TCR beta nucleotide sequences per donor were sequenced, and 15% to 20% of those sequences were non-productive.

The cohort was made up of around 720 healthy bone marrow donors. At the time of sampling, all cohort members were nominally healthy, though unrecorded immune exposures were likely present. The donor tested CMV seropositive, placing the donor among the 250 to 300 seropositive members of the cohort. Each donor provided a peripheral blood sample, and peripheral blood mononuclear cells were used for TCR beta sequencing. Genomic DNA extraction from the blood cell samples was performed with the Qiagen DNeasy Blood Extraction Kit. This clone was counted only a few times. No antigen is known for it. Base qualities are not recorded, but no much larger clone differs from it by a single base. Library method: the immunoSEQ multiplex PCR assay. For the multiplex PCR, a mixture combining 60 forward primers for TCR Vbeta segments and 13 reverse primers for TCR Jbeta segments was used. Amplification of the CDR3 region of rearranged TCR beta genes was performed with a multiplex PCR assay on genomic DNA. Amplified TCR beta libraries were sequenced as 87-base-pair reads on the Illumina HiSeq System. Per the authors' processing: In a later analysis, approximately 74 million unique TCR beta chains were counted across the roughly 670 repertoires, and approximately 9.9 million of these chains were shared by at least two donors. A nearest-neighbor algorithm error-corrected the raw reads and collapsed the reads into unique sequences, merging closely related sequences to remove PCR and sequencing errors. CDR3 sequences were aligned to IMGT reference sequences to assign V, D and J gene segments. Each retained sequence needed at least a six-nucleotide match to both a V gene segment and a J gene segment. Rearrangements were classified as productive when the CDR3 lacked stop codons and remained in frame with V and J, and all other rearrangements were classified as non-productive. CDR3 was defined according to IMGT convention as the region running from the second conserved V-encoded cysteine to the conserved J-encoded phenylalanine. Sequences without an unambiguous match to a single V gene segment were excluded from the earlier analysis of 587 of the donors. In an earlier analysis of a few hundred of the donors, V segments were called functional above 56.7% productive rearrangements and were called segregating when the between-donor standard deviation exceeded 5%. A statistical classification framework was built for diagnosing cytomegalovirus status from the catalog of TCR beta chain sequences. A later analysis assigned V and J genes by comparing TCR nucleotide sequences with IMGT/GENE-DB human TR gene sequences. A later analysis assigned CDR3 sequences and most-parsimonious VDJ recombination scenarios with the TCRdist pipeline. In a later analysis, every TCR beta chain was defined by the combination of its CDR3 amino acid sequence and its V-gene family, and reads without a unique V-gene family were dropped. To address suspected cross-contamination and a sequencing artifact, a later analysis removed a few hundred highly shared, low-generation-probability nucleotide sequences. A later analysis calculated a clonal expansion index for each public chain from normalized within-repertoire ranks of inferred template counts. Generation probabilities in a later analysis came from a VDJ recombination model fitted to out-of-frame rearrangements, and those results were checked against IGoR. In a later analysis, hypergeometric tests were used to score TCR-TCR, TCR-HLA and TCR-CMV co-occurrence, with a repertoire-size bias correction applied to TCR pairs. A later analysis estimated false discovery rates by permuting HLA or CMV assignments 20 times. In a later analysis, co-occurring TCRs were grouped using DBSCAN, and TCRdist sequence similarity was added for clustering within HLA-allele-positive subsets. Repertoires with fewer than 30,000 or more than 120,000 public chains were left out of co-occurrence clustering, as were several repertoires with anomalous nucleotide sharing. TCRdb re-hosts the immuneACCESS table, in-frame sequences only. Its copies lack some clones; in the studies checked, an unresolved V gene accounts for under half of them, and the cause for the rest is not known. That table supplies the V and J calls and clone size; D and trimming were determined from the DNA. Recorded for this sample are over 100,000 clones; 77% of them occurred a single time. The top ten hold 11% of the sample.

Trimming at the junction amounts to 4 bases on V and 2 bases on J, and the germline ends lie 9 bases apart. CDR1 is given as SGHDT and CDR2 as YYEEEE, both from the germline V gene. Inclusive of the bounding cysteine and phenylalanine, the CDR3 is 13 residues long. This entry keeps only the CDR3 DNA: 39 bases, framed from base 1. Results and caveats for the whole study, not just this receptor: A later analysis found that HLA-associated TCR beta chains were more clonally expanded and had lower generation probabilities than equally common non-associated chains. While some public TCRs were present in many individuals, most TCR sequences turned up only very rarely across donors. Strong co-occurrence of HLA alleles, especially DR and DQ, made assigning TCR associations to individual alleles difficult. In a later genetic analysis, fewer N-insertions in productive TCRs were reported among donors in an Asian-associated ancestry cluster than the approximately 710-donor mean. Several of the top co-occurrence clusters appeared to be linked to parvovirus B19, influenza, CMV and Epstein-Barr virus, according to a later analysis. The presence/absence analyses assumed that sequencing depth was roughly uniform across donors, and that assumption may not be true. In a later analysis, most CMV-associated TCR beta chains were found to appear HLA-restricted, with HLA associations seemingly driven largely by CMV exposure. The cohort was sequenced for TCR beta chains only, and without alpha or paired-chain data the features that could be detected were limited. The sequencing pipeline was judged likely to have produced a cluster of highly shared sequence variants as a technical artifact. In a later genetic analysis, a missense DCLRE1C variant was associated with V-gene and J-gene trimming of TCR beta chains, and the association was replicated in an independent cohort. In an earlier analysis of roughly 560 of the donors, most TCR beta V segments were observed in productive rearrangements about 90% or about 30% of the time, broadly matching IMGT annotations. The earlier analysis of about 600 of the donors excluded over 15 rarely observed V segments, including chromosome 9 orphons, because counts were too low. Immune exposure information for the cohort was limited to CMV serostatus. Cytomegalovirus status was reported to be diagnosed by the classifier with high specificity and sensitivity in both the original and validation cohorts. At a false discovery rate of 0.05, a later analysis linked 16,951 TCR beta sequences to specific HLA alleles. In the study, about 150 TCR beta chains were listed as associated with cytomegalovirus. In a later analysis, TCR association rates were found to vary across HLA loci, with the most associated TCRs seen for DRB1 alleles and the fewest for HLA-C alleles. In vitro tests confirmed that a few of the cytomegalovirus-associated TCR beta chains recognize cytomegalovirus antigens. The authors suggested that the approach could potentially be generalized to other disease states and immunological phenotypes. Because HLA typing was unavailable for some donors at each locus, only the typed subset was used in association tests. A further reported finding was that TCR beta sequences accurately predicted the HLA-A and HLA-B alleles for most subjects in the first cohort. The 87-base-pair reads could not distinguish some IMGT-functional V segments, including TRBV6-2 and TRBV6-3, so those segments were excluded. Correlated functional status among segregating V segments might be attributable to linkage disequilibrium, but an unknown experimental factor could not be ruled out.

The sample taken for sequencing was PBMCs. Rearrangement joined TRBV5-6 to TRBJ1-1; no D segment can be confidently identified. This receptor was obtained from a man between 35 and 55 years old in good health and CMV-seropositive. The CDR3 in this case is CASSQADNTEAFF. The nucleotides read TGTGCCAGCAGCCAGGCCGACAACACTGAAGCTTTCTTT.